The entry that follows covers one T cell receptor beta chain sequence. Assay: immunoSEQ multiplex PCR; the TCRdb copy retains only in-frame clones and omits some. The sample includes 100,000 to 150,000 clones, 88% of them seen just once. These data are taken from a study of blood T cell repertoires in COVID-19. This CDR3 is built from 14 residues. Germline trimming cut 6 bases from V and 6 bases from J; bases unmatched to any gene: 7. Germline V CDR1 and CDR2: SNHLY, FYNNEI. Sequencing input: peripheral blood. The chain employs TRBV2 and TRBJ2-3, with 9 bases identical to TRBD2. The receptor was derived from a human donor in a cohort sampled during active COVID-19. CDR3 protein: CASSREAGGDTQYF. CDR3 nucleotide sequence: TGTGCCAGCAGCCGGGAAGCGGGGGGCGATACGCAGTATTTT. Supplemented by reference TRBV2 and TRBJ2-3, the full variable domain reads EPEVTQTPSHQVTQMGQEVILRCVPISNHLYFYWYRQILGQKVEFLVSFYNNEISEKSEIFDDQFSVERPDGSNFTLKIRSTKLEDSAMYFCASSREAGGDTQYFGPGTRLTVL.